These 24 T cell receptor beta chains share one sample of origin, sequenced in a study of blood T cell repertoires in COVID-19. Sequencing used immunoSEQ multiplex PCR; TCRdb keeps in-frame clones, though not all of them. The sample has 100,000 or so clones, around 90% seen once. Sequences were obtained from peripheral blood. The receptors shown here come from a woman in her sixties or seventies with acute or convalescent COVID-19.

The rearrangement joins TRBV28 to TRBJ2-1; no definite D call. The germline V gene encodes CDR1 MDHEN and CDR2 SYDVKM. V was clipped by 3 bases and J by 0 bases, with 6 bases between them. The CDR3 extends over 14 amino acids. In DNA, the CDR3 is TGTGCCAGCAGTTTTTCTAGCTCCTACAATGAGCAGTTCTTC. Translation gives CASSFSSSYNEQFF. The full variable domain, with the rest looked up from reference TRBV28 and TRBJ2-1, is DVKVTQSSRYLVKRTGEKVFLECVQDMDHENMFWYRQDPGLGLRLIYFSYDVKMKEKGDIPEGYSVSREKKERFSLILESASTNQTSMYLCASSFSSSYNEQFFGPGTRLTVL.

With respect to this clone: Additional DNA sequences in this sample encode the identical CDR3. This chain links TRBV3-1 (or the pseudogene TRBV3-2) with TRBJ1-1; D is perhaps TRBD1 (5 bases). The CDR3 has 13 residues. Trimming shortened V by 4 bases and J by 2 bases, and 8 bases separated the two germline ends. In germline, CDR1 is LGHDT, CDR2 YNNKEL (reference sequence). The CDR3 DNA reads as TGTGCCAGCAGCCGGGGGGTCAACACTGAAGCTTTCTTT. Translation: CASSRGVNTEAFF.

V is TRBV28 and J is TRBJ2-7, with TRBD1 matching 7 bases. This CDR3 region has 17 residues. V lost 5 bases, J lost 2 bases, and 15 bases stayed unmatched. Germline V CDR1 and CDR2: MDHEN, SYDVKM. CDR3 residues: CASSTTLQTGLAYEQYF. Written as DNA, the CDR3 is TGTGCCAGCAGTACCACCCTTCAGACAGGGCTTGCCTACGAGCAGTACTTC.

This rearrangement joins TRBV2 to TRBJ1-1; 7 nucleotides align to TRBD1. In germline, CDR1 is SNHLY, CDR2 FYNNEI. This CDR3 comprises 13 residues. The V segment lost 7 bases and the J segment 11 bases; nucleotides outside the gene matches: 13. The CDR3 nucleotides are TGTGCCAGCAATCAGGACTTGGACAGGCGCGCTTTCTTT. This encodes CASNQDLDRRAFF.

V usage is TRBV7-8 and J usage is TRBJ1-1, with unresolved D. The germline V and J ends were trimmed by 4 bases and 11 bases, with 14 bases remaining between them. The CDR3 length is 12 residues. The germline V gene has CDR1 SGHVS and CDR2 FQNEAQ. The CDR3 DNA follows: TGTGCCAGCAGCTCCCGATCGGGTAGGGCTTTCTTT. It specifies CASSSRSGRAFF.

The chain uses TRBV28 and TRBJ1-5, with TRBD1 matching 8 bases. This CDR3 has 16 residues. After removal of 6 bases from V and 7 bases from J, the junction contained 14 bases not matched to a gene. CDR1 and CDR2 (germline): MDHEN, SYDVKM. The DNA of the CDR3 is TGTGCCAGCAGCTCCTACCAGGGGGCCTCCTTCCAGCCCCAGCATTTT. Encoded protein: CASSSYQGASFQPQHF.

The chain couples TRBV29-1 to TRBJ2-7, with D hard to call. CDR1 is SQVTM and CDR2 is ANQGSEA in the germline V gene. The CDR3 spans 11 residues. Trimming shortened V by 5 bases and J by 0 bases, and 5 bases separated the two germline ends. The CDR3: CSVHTSYEQYF. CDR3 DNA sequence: TGCAGCGTTCACACCTCCTACGAGCAGTACTTC.

The DNA of the CDR3 is TGTGCCAGCAGTAAACAGGGCCACATCTATGGCTACACCTTC. This gives the protein CASSKQGHIYGYTF. J is TRBJ1-2 and V is TRBV25-1, with D perhaps TRBD1 (6 bases). This CDR3 is built from 14 residues. V was clipped by 5 bases and J by 4 bases, with 14 bases between them. Germline V gene data show CDR1 as MGHDK and CDR2 as SYGVNS.

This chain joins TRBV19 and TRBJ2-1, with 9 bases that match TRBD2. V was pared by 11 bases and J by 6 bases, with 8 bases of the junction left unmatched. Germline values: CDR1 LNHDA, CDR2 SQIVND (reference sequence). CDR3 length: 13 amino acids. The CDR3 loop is CAVTSGRSNEQFF. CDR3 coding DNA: TGTGCCGTTACTAGCGGGCGATCCAATGAGCAGTTCTTC.

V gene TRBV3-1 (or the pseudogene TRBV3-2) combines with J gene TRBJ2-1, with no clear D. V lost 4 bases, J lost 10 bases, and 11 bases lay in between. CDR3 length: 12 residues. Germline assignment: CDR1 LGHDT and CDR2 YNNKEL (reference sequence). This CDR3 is CASSRAGKEQFF. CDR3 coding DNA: TGTGCCAGCAGCCGCGCAGGAAAGGAGCAGTTCTTC.

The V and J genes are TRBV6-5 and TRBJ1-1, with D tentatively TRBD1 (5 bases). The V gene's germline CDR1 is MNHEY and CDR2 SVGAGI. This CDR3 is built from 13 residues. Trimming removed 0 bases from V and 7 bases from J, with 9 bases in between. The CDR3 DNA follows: TGTGCCAGCAGTTACTCGTTGACAGTTGAAGCTTTCTTT. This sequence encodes CASSYSLTVEAFF.

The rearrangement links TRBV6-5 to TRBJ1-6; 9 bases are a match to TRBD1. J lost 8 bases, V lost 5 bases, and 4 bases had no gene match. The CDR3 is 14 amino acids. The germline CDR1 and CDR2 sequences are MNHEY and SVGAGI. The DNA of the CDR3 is TGTGCCAGCAGTCGGACAGGGGAGGATTCACCCCTCCACTTT. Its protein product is CASSRTGEDSPLHF.

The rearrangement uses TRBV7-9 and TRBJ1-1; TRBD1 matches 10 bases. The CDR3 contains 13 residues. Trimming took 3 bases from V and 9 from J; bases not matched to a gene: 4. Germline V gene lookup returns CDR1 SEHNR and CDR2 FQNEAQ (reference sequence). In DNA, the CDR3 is TGTGCCAGCAGCTTGGGACAGGGGATTCAAGCTTTCTTT. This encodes CASSLGQGIQAFF.

CDR3 sequence: CSARTGSGYTF. CDR3 DNA: TGCAGTGCTAGGACAGGGTCTGGCTACACCTTC. V gene TRBV20-1 combines with J gene TRBJ1-2; TRBD1 agrees at 7 bases. Per germline, CDR1 DFQATT and CDR2 SNEGSKA (reference sequence). Trimming at V came to 3 bases and at J to 7 bases, leaving 2 bases not matched to a gene. The CDR3 covers 11 residues.

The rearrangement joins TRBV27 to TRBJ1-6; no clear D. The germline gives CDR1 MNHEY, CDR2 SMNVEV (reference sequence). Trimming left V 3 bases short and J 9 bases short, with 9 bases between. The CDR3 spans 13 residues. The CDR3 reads CASSFRVASPLHF. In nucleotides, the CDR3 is TGTGCCAGCAGTTTTCGGGTAGCTTCACCCCTCCACTTT.

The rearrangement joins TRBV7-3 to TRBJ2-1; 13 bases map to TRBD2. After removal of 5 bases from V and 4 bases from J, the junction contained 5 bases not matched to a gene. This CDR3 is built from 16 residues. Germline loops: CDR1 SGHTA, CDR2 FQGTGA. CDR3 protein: CASSVTTSGGYNEQFF. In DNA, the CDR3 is TGTGCCAGCAGCGTGACGACTAGCGGGGGGTACAATGAGCAGTTCTTC.

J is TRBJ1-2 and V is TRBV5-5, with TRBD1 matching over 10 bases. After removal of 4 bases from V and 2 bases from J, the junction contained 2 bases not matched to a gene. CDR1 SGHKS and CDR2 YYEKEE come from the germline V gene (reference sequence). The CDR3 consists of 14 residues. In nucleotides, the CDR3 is TGTGCCAGCAGCCGGGACAGGGGAAACTATGGCTACACCTTC. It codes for CASSRDRGNYGYTF.

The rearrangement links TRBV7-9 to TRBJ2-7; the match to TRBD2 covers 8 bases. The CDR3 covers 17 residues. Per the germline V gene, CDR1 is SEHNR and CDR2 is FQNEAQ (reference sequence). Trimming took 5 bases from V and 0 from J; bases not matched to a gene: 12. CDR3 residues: CASSLGVSGVNSYEQYF. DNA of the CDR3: TGTGCCAGCAGCCTCGGGGTTAGCGGGGTAAACTCCTACGAGCAGTACTTC.

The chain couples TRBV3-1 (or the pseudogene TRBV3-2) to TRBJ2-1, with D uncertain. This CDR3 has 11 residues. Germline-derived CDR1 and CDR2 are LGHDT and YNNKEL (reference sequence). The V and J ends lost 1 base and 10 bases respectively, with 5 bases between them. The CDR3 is CASSQVGEQFF. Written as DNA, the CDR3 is TGTGCCAGCAGCCAAGTTGGCGAGCAGTTCTTC.

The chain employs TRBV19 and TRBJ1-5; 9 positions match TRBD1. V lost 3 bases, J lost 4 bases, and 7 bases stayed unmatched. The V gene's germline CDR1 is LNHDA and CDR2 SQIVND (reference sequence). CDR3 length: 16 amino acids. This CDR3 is CASSIGPGQGNQPQHF. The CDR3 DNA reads TGTGCCAGTAGTATCGGCCCGGGACAGGGTAATCAGCCCCAGCATTTT.

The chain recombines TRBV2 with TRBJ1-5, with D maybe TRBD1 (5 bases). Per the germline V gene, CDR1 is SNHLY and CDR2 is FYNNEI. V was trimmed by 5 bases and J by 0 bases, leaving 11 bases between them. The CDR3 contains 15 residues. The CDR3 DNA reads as TGTGCCAGCAGTCCAGACAGTAGTAGCAATCAGCCCCAGCATTTT. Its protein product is CASSPDSSSNQPQHF.

CDR3 DNA sequence: TGTGCCAGCATTGGACAGGGGGGAGGGAATGAGCAGTTCTTC. It translates to CASIGQGGGNEQFF. The V call is TRBV3-1 (or the pseudogene TRBV3-2), the J call TRBJ2-1; TRBD1 matches at 10 bases. With 7 bases clipped from V and 7 bases from J, the junction kept 7 bases outside the gene matches. The V gene's germline CDR1 is LGHDT and CDR2 YNNKEL (reference sequence). The CDR3 runs 14 residues.

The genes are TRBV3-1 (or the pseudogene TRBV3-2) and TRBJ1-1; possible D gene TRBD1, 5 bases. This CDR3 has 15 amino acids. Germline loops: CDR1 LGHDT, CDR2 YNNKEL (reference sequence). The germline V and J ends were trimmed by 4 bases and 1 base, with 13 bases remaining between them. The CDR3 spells CASSLTGRANTEAFF. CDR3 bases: TGTGCCAGCAGCCTGACGGGCAGGGCGAACACTGAAGCTTTCTTT.

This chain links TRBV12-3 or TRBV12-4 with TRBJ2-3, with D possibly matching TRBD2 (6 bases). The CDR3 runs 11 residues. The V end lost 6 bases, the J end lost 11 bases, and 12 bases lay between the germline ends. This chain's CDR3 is CASSGGIKQYF. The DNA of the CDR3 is TGTGCCAGCAGCGGGGGTATAAAGCAGTATTTT.